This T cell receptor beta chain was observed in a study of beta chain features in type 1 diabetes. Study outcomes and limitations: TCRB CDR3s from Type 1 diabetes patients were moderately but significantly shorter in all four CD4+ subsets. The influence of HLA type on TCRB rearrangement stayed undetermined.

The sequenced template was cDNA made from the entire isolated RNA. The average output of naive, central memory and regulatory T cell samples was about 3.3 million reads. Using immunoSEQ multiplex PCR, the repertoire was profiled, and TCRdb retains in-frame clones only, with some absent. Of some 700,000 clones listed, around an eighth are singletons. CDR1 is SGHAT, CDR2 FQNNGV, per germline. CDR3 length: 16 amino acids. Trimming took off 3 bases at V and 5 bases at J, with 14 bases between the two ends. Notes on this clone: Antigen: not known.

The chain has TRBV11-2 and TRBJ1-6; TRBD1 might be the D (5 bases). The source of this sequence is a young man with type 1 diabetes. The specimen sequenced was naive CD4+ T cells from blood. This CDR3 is CASSLKGTGDNSPLHF. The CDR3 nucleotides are TGTGCCAGCAGCTTGAAGGGGACGGGGGATAATTCACCCCTCCACTTT.